The following is a T cell receptor beta chain sequence with its context. Its antigen is unidentified. The data were taken from a study of PD-1 blockade in classical Hodgkin lymphoma. In every patient, relapse followed autologous stem cell transplantation, while exposure to brentuximab vedotin differed. The study recorded best responses of complete response, partial response or progressive disease. Study conclusions and caveats: Before treatment, TCR diversity in newly diagnosed patients was reportedly lower than in healthy donors. With CD4+ cells, TCR diversity rose significantly by C4D1, but not with CD8+ cells.

Profiling relied on immunoSEQ multiplex PCR, and the TCRdb table lists in-frame clones only, not all of them. The sample shows 130,000 to 150,000 clones, about four fifths of them seen only once. Germline V CDR1 and CDR2: SGHRS, YFSETQ. The CDR3 is 14 residues long. V was clipped by 3 bases and J by 1 base, with 10 bases between them. The chain uses TRBV5-1 and TRBJ2-5; D uncertain. Specimen: peripheral blood mononuclear cells (PBMCs), collected before the second cycle of nivolumab. This clonotype was sampled from a human donor with classical Hodgkin lymphoma. CDR3 nucleotide sequence: TGCGCCAGCAGCTACGACCTGGGCCAAGAGACCCAGTACTTC. Translating it yields CASSYDLGQETQYF.